This T cell receptor beta chain was recovered during a study of cytomegalovirus exposure and HLA in healthy donors. Study results and caveats: Clonal expansion was found to be greater in HLA-associated TCR beta chains than in equally common others in a later analysis. Approximately 160 TCR beta chains were listed as cytomegalovirus-associated. Earlier analysis looked at TCR beta V segments, and most were productive about 90% or about 30% of the time.

Germline V CDR1 and CDR2: SGHAT, FQNNGV. After removal of 4 bases from V and 5 bases from J, the junction contained 10 bases not matched to a gene. The CDR3 runs 15 residues. As regards this clone: Antigen specificity is unknown.

Primers: 60 Vbeta forward and 13 Jbeta reverse. Profiling relied on immunoSEQ multiplex PCR, and the TCRdb table lists in-frame clones only, not all of them. The table has under 60,000 clones, approximately 75% seen once. The sequencing sample was made of PBMCs. The chain combines TRBV11-2 with TRBJ1-2; 7 nucleotides agree with TRBD1. The sequence derives from a woman aged 40 to 55 in good health and CMV-seropositive. The CDR3 coding sequence is TGTGCCAGCAGCTCTACTCACCGGGACAGATATGGCTACACCTTC. Residues: CASSSTHRDRYGYTF.